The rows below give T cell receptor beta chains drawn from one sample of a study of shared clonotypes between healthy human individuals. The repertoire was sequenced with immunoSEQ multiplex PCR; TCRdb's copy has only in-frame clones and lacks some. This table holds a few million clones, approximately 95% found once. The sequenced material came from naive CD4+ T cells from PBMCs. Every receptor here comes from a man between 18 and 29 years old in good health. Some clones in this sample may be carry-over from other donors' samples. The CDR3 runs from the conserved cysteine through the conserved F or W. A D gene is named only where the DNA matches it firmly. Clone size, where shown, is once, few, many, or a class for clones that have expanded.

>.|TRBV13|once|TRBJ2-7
CASSSRLAGSGQYF
TGTGCCAGCAGCTCCCGGCTTGCGGGGTCCGGGCAGTACTTC
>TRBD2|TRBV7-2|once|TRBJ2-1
CASSYGGRVEQFF
TGTGCCAGCAGCTACGGAGGGAGGGTTGAGCAGTTCTTC
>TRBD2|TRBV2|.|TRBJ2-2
CASTPRAGAGTGELFF
TGTGCCAGCACCCCAAGGGCGGGAGCGGGCACCGGGGAGCTGTTTTTT
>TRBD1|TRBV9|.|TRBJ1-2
CASSPRTGGGNYGYTF
TGTGCCAGCAGCCCGCGGACAGGGGGAGGAAACTATGGCTACACCTTC
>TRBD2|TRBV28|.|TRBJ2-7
CASRLRGGEQYF
TGTGCCAGCAGGCTCCGGGGGGGCGAGCAGTACTTC
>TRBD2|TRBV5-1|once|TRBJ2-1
CASSLSLAGPNEQFF
TGCGCCAGCAGCTTGTCCCTAGCGGGGCCCAATGAGCAGTTCTTC
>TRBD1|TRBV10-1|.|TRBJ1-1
CASRRRHPRTGRTEAFF
TGCGCCAGCAGGAGGAGACATCCCCGGACAGGGAGAACTGAAGCTTTCTTT
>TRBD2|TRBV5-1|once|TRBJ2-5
CASSIGTSGSAETQYF
TGCGCCAGCAGCATAGGGACTAGCGGGAGCGCTGAGACCCAGTACTTC
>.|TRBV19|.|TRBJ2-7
CASSIRGPPYEQYF
TGTGCCAGTAGTATTCGGGGGCCACCCTACGAGCAGTACTTC
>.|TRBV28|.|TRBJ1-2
CASSSVSYTF
TGTGCCAGCAGTTCCGTATCCTACACCTTC
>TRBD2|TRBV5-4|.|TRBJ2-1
CASRYGLAGGNEQFF
TGTGCCAGCAGGTACGGACTAGCGGGAGGCAATGAGCAGTTCTTC
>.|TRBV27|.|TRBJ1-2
CASSHGHSGGYTF
TGTGCCAGCAGCCATGGACACTCTGGGGGCTACACCTTC
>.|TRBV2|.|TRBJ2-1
CASSESASENNEQFF
TGTGCCAGCAGTGAATCGGCTAGCGAAAACAATGAGCAGTTCTTC
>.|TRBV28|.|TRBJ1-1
CASSLGRHTEAFF
TGTGCCAGCAGTTTGGGGCGACACACTGAAGCTTTCTTT
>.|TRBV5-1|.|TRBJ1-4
CASSQDKATNEKLFF
TGCGCCAGCAGCCAGGACAAAGCAACTAATGAAAAACTGTTTTTT
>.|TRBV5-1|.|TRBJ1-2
CASSRATGTTGGYTF
TGCGCCAGCAGCCGCGCCACCGGGACAACGGGGGGCTACACCTTC
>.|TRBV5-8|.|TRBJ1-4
CASSLRGTGNEKLFF
TGTGCCAGCAGCTTGCGGGGGACGGGTAATGAAAAACTGTTTTTT